This T cell receptor (beta chain) derives from a study of tumor-infiltrating lymphocytes in localized non-small cell lung cancer. Study details: Some samples were collected after neoadjuvant chemotherapy; smokers, never-smokers and several histologies were included.

Comment on this clone: The antigen is not known.

Germline CDR1 and CDR2: SGHVS and FNYEAQ. The length of the CDR3 is 17 residues. V was trimmed by 1 base and J by 5 bases, leaving 18 bases between them. TCRdb keeps only in-frame clones here, not all; method: immunoSEQ multiplex PCR. The repertoire holds roughly 25,000 clones, about two thirds seen once, with over 12% in the top ten. Study-level results: Higher tumor T cell infiltration than in uninvolved lung was supported by TCRbeta sequencing.

The chain has TRBV7-6 and TRBJ2-1; weak D call: TRBD1 (6 bases). The sample was lung tumor tissue. The source is a human donor with non-small cell lung cancer. The CDR3 here is CASSLVRDGGVDNEQFF. In DNA form, the CDR3 reads TGTGCCAGCAGCTTAGTGAGGGATGGGGGCGTCGACAATGAGCAGTTCTTC.